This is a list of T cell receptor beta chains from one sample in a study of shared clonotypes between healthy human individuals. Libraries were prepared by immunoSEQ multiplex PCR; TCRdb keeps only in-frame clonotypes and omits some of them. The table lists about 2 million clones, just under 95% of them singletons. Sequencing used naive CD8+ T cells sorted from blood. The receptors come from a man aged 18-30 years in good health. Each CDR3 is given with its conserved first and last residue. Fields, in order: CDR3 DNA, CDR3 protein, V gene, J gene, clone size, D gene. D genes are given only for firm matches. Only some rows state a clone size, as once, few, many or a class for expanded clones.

TGTGCCAGCAGTTTTGGGACTCCGAGCAATGAGCAGTTCTTC	CASSFGTPSNEQFF	TRBV27	TRBJ2-1	.	.
TGCGCCAGCAGCCAAGGTGGGGGCTCGAACACTGAAGCTTTCTTT	CASSQGGGSNTEAFF	TRBV4-1	TRBJ1-1	once	.
TGCAGCGTTGTTGACAGTGGGGCTGAAGCTTTCTTT	CSVVDSGAEAFF	TRBV29-1	TRBJ1-1	.	.
TGTGCCAGCAGTTCCACAGGGGGCGCTCAGCCCCAGCATTTT	CASSSTGGAQPQHF	TRBV2	TRBJ1-5	.	TRBD1
TGTGCCAGCAGGGGGGGGCCCTATAATTCACCCCTCCACTTT	CASRGGPYNSPLHF	TRBV27	TRBJ1-6	.	.
TGTGCCAGCAGCTTGGATGGTAAACTAACTGAAGCTTTCTTT	CASSLDGKLTEAFF	TRBV5-6	TRBJ1-1	.	.
TGCAGCGTTGCTAAACAGGGCCCAACAGATACGCAGTATTTT	CSVAKQGPTDTQYF	TRBV29-1	TRBJ2-3	.	.
TGTGCCAGCAGCTTCATAGCGGGAGGGTTATACGAGCAGTACTTC	CASSFIAGGLYEQYF	TRBV11-2	TRBJ2-7	.	TRBD2
TGTGCCAGCAGTTTCGTAGTGTCGGGTGAAGCCGCCTACGAGCAGTACTTC	CASSFVVSGEAAYEQYF	TRBV28	TRBJ2-7	.	.
TGTGCCAGCCCCTCGGGACTAGCGGCTTACAATGAGCAGTTCTTC	CASPSGLAAYNEQFF	TRBV2	TRBJ2-1	.	TRBD2
TGTGCCAGCAGCGTAGTTGGGACAGCCACCGGGGAGCTGTTTTTT	CASSVVGTATGELFF	TRBV9	TRBJ2-2	.	TRBD1
TGTGCCAGCGGCTACGACGGGGGGGCCTACAATGAGCAGTTCTTC	CASGYDGGAYNEQFF	TRBV9	TRBJ2-1	.	TRBD2
TGTGCCAGCAGCCCAACAGGGGTTGCTGGCGAGCAGTACTTC	CASSPTGVAGEQYF	TRBV11-2	TRBJ2-7	.	TRBD1
TGTGCCTGGGACAGGGCGGACACCGGGGAGCTGTTTTTT	CAWDRADTGELFF	TRBV30	TRBJ2-2	.	TRBD1
TGTGCCAGCAGCTTAGTGAGGCTAGCGGGGGACAATGAGCAGTTCTTC	CASSLVRLAGDNEQFF	TRBV11-2	TRBJ2-1	.	TRBD2
TGTGCCAGCAGCTTGCGCCCGGACAGACTCTCTGGGGCCAACGTCCTGACTTTC	CASSLRPDRLSGANVLTF	TRBV5-8	TRBJ2-6	.	.
TGTGCCAGCAGCCCAGGGGGAGGCTCCTATAATTCACCCCTCCACTTT	CASSPGGGSYNSPLHF	TRBV7-8	TRBJ1-6	.	TRBD1
TGTGCCAGCAGTTTATTAGCCTGGAATGAGCAGTTCTTC	CASSLLAWNEQFF	TRBV27	TRBJ2-1	.	.
TGTGCCAGCAGCAACTCCGAGCAGTACTTC	CASSNSEQYF	TRBV5-5	TRBJ2-7	.	.
TGTGCCAGCAGCTTTAACCTGGAGGCTGAAGCTTTCTTT	CASSFNLEAEAFF	TRBV7-6	TRBJ1-1	.	.
TGTGCCAGCAGCTTGGAGGCGGTTTGGGAGACCCAGTACTTC	CASSLEAVWETQYF	TRBV5-6	TRBJ2-5	once	.
TGTGCCAGATCGAGGTTGGGAGAGACCCAGTACTTC	CARSRLGETQYF	TRBV25-1	TRBJ2-5	once	.
TGTGCCAGCGAGGACAGGGGTGGCGACAATGAGCAGTTCTTC	CASEDRGGDNEQFF	TRBV5-4	TRBJ2-1	.	TRBD1
TGTGCCAGCAGTTACCAGGGACTAGGGGTGTTTTTT	CASSYQGLGVFF	TRBV6-5	TRBJ2-2	.	TRBD2
TGTGCCAGCAGTTTAACAGGGGAATCAGATACGCAGTATTTT	CASSLTGESDTQYF	TRBV6-5	TRBJ2-3	.	TRBD1
TGCGCCAGCAGCCAAGCACATGCGAGACAGCTGAACACTGAAGCTTTCTTT	CASSQAHARQLNTEAFF	TRBV4-3	TRBJ1-1	.	.
TGTGCCAGCCAAGGGGCTAGCGGGAGGATAATTAATGAGCAGTTCTTC	CASQGASGRIINEQFF	TRBV7-2	TRBJ2-1	once	TRBD2
TGTGCCAGCAGCTACGGGACAGGGGATGGCTACACCTTC	CASSYGTGDGYTF	TRBV5-4	TRBJ1-2	.	TRBD1
TGCGCCAGCAGTGAGAGTCTAGCGGGAGGGCAGGAGACCCAGTACTTC	CASSESLAGGQETQYF	TRBV10-2	TRBJ2-5	.	TRBD2
TGTGCCAGCAGCTTCGGTCCCTACGAGCAGTACTTC	CASSFGPYEQYF	TRBV7-9	TRBJ2-7	.	.
TGTGCCAGCAGTCCGGACAGGCCGGGGGAAAAACTGTTTTTT	CASSPDRPGEKLFF	TRBV28	TRBJ1-4	.	TRBD1
TGTGCCAGCAGCTCATTTGACGGAGGTCGGGGGGAAAAACTGTTTTTT	CASSSFDGGRGEKLFF	TRBV7-9	TRBJ1-4	.	.
TGTGCCAGCAGCGAAGGATCCGAGGGAGAAGCTTTCTTT	CASSEGSEGEAFF	TRBV9	TRBJ1-1	.	.
TGTGCCAGCAGTTCGCAGGGGATAAATCAGCCCCAGCATTTT	CASSSQGINQPQHF	TRBV27	TRBJ1-5	.	.
TGTGCCAGCAAGTCGGGGAGGGGCTACACCTTC	CASKSGRGYTF	TRBV6-5	TRBJ1-2	.	.
TGTGCCAGCAGCGCGGACAGGCCAGACGAGCAGTACTTC	CASSADRPDEQYF	TRBV9	TRBJ2-7	.	TRBD1
TGTGCCAGCAGCCAGTCCGGGACAGTTGAGACCCAGTACTTC	CASSQSGTVETQYF	TRBV9	TRBJ2-5	.	TRBD1
TGTGCCAGCAGTCCAAACCCGGGGTTAGCTTTCTTT	CASSPNPGLAFF	TRBV13	TRBJ1-1	.	.
TGTGCCAGCAGTACTAAAGGGGCCTACGAGCAGTACTTC	CASSTKGAYEQYF	TRBV6-6	TRBJ2-7	.	.
TGTGCCAGCAGCTTGGCGGGACAGGGGTGGTACGAGCAGTACTTC	CASSLAGQGWYEQYF	TRBV13	TRBJ2-7	.	TRBD1
TGTGCCAGCAGTTTTCAGGGATTCTCCTACAATGAGCAGTTCTTC	CASSFQGFSYNEQFF	TRBV28	TRBJ2-1	.	.
TGTGCCAGCAGTTTATCAGTTGGGGCAGTCCAAGAGACCCAGTACTTC	CASSLSVGAVQETQYF	TRBV27	TRBJ2-5	.	.
TGTGCCAGCAGTGTTGACGGTAGTGGCGAGCAGTACTTC	CASSVDGSGEQYF	TRBV2	TRBJ2-7	.	.
TGTGCCAGCAGTGAAGCCGGGACAACCAATTCACCCCTCCACTTT	CASSEAGTTNSPLHF	TRBV6-1	TRBJ1-6	.	.
TGTGCCACCTCCGAACAGGGGCGGAGTGGCTACACCTTC	CATSEQGRSGYTF	TRBV15	TRBJ1-2	.	TRBD1
TGTGCCAGTAGCGCGGGGTCCCCGCCCACTGAAGCTTTCTTT	CASSAGSPPTEAFF	TRBV19	TRBJ1-1	.	.
TGTGCCAGCACCGAAGACAACAACTATGGCTACACCTTC	CASTEDNNYGYTF	TRBV6-1	TRBJ1-2	.	.
TGTGCCAGCAGCTTTGGGGGGAGGGGAGGAGAGACCCAGTACTTC	CASSFGGRGGETQYF	TRBV11-2	TRBJ2-5	.	TRBD2
TGCGCCAGCAGCCCCGGGACTAGCGGGGGGGCTGAGCAGTTCTTC	CASSPGTSGGAEQFF	TRBV4-1	TRBJ2-1	once	TRBD2
TGTGCCAGCAGTGATGGGTATGGCACCGGGGAGCTGTTTTTT	CASSDGYGTGELFF	TRBV2	TRBJ2-2	.	.
TGTGCCAGCAGCTTAAGGGGCGGGACATACTACGAGCAGTACTTC	CASSLRGGTYYEQYF	TRBV7-8	TRBJ2-7	.	.
TGTGCCAGCAGTGGGTCTAAAGAGACCCAGTACTTC	CASSGSKETQYF	TRBV2	TRBJ2-5	.	.
TGTGCCAGCAGCCCAGGACAGGGGCGCCTGGAGGTTTATGGCTACACCTTC	CASSPGQGRLEVYGYTF	TRBV11-2	TRBJ1-2	.	TRBD1
TGTGCCAGCAGTGAAGAGCAGAACACTGAAGCTTTCTTT	CASSEEQNTEAFF	TRBV25-1	TRBJ1-1	.	.
TGTGCCAGCTGGAGGGGACAAGAGACCCAGTACTTC	CASWRGQETQYF	TRBV6-5	TRBJ2-5	once	.
TGTGCCAGTGCGGCATCCTCAGAACACGGCTACACCTTC	CASAASSEHGYTF	TRBV7-9	TRBJ1-2	.	.
TGTGCCAGCAGCGTAGGGGTCCCGACGGACGAGCAGTACTTC	CASSVGVPTDEQYF	TRBV9	TRBJ2-7	.	.